This T cell receptor (beta chain) is drawn from a study of blood T cell repertoires in COVID-19. Study summary: Sites in the United States, Italy and Spain provided acute and convalescent COVID-19 samples. PBMCs, B-cell-depleted T cells, or T cells provided the cDNA or gDNA that made up the material.

CDR1 GTSNPN and CDR2 SVGIG come from the germline V gene (reference sequence). This CDR3 has 17 residues. J lost 9 bases, V lost 0 bases, and 11 bases had no gene match. The authors' processing: It was from reference gene primer amplification that nucleated cell counts were estimated. Sequenced by immunoSEQ multiplex PCR; TCRdb stores in-frame clones only, minus some. Clone size and the V and J calls come from that table; the DNA yielded D and trimming. This table has about 85,000 clones, approximately 90% appearing once. V and J are TRBV30 and TRBJ1-6; TRBD1 matches at 10 bases. This receptor was identified in a man aged 60-69 years with acute or convalescent COVID-19. Material for sequencing was peripheral blood. The CDR3: CAWSVRTGGMGSSPLHF. CDR3 sequence (DNA): TGTGCCTGGAGTGTAAGGACAGGGGGGATGGGAAGTTCACCCCTCCACTTT.